This T cell receptor beta chain was sequenced during a study of cytomegalovirus exposure and HLA in healthy donors. Study-wide results and limits: High sensitivity and specificity were reportedly achieved when the classifier diagnosed cytomegalovirus status. Altogether, around 160 TCR beta chains were recorded as cytomegalovirus-associated.

The assay was immunoSEQ multiplex PCR, and TCRdb's table has in-frame clones only and misses some. The table records 190,000 or so clones, approximately 83% of them present only once. Details on this clone: Its antigen is undetermined.

Trimming cost V 1 base and J 4 bases; bases outside gene matches: 2. The CDR3 is made up of 14 amino acids. Germline CDR1 is SEHNR and CDR2 is FQNEAQ (reference sequence). The V call is TRBV7-9, the J call TRBJ1-2, with 8 bases fitting TRBD1. This TCR came from a woman aged 18-29 years in good health and CMV-seropositive. Specimen: PBMCs. The CDR3 protein is CASSLDGTGYGYTF. In nucleotides, the CDR3 is TGTGCCAGCAGCTTAGATGGGACAGGCTATGGCTACACCTTC.